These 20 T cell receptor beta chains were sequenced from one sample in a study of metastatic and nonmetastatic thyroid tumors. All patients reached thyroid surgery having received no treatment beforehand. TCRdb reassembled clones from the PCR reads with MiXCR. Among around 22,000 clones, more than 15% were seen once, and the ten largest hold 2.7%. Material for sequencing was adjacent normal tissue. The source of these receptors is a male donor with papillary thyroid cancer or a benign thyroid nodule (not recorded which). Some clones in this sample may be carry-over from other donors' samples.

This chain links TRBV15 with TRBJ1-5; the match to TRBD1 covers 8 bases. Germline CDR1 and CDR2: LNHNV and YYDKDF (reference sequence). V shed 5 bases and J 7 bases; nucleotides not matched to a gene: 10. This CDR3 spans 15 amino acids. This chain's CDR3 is CATSGGGQGEQPQHF. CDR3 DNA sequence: TGTGCCACCAGCGGAGGAGGACAGGGCGAACAGCCCCAGCATTTT.

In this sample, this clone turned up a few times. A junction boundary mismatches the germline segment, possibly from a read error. CDR3 amino acids: CASSFRRGHTISF. In nucleotides, the CDR3 is TGTGCCAGCAGCTTTAGAAGGGGACACACCATATCTTTT. This sequence joins TRBV7-2 and TRBJ1-3; tentative D call: TRBD1 (6 bases). Germline assignment: CDR1 SGHTA and CDR2 FQGNSA. This CDR3 is built from 13 residues.

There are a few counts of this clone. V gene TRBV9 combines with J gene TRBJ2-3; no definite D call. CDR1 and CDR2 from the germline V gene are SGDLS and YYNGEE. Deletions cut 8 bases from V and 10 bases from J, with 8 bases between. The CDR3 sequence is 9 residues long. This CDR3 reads CARPPAQYF. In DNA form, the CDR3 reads TGTGCCAGACCCCCGGCGCAGTATTTT.

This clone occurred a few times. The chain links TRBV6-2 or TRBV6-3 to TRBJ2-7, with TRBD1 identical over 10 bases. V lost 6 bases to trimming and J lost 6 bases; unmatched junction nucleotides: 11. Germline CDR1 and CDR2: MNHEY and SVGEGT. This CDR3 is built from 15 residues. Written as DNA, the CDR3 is TGTGCCAGCAGCCGACAGGGGGCGAAATCTGCCGAGCAGTACTTC. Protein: CASSRQGAKSAEQYF.

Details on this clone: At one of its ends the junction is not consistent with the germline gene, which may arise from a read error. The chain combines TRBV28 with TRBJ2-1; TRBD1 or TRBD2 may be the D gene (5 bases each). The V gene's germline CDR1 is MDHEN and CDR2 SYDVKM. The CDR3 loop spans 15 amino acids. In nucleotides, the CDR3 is TGTGCCAGCAGTGGGGCTAGCAGATTGTACAATGCGCAGTTCTTC. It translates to CASSGASRLYNAQFF.

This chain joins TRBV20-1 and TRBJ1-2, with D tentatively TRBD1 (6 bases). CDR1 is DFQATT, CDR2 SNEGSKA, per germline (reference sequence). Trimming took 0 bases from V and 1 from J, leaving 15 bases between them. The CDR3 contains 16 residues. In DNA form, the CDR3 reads TGCAGTGCTAGAGATTACGACAGGACGCGTAACTATGGCTACACCTTC. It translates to CSARDYDRTRNYGYTF.

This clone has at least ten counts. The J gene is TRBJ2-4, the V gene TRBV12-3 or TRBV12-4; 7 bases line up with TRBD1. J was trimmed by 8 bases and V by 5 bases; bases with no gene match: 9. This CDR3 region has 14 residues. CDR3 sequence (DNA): TGTGCCAGCAGTGTACAGGGGACCCTAGACATTCAGTACTTC. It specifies CASSVQGTLDIQYF.

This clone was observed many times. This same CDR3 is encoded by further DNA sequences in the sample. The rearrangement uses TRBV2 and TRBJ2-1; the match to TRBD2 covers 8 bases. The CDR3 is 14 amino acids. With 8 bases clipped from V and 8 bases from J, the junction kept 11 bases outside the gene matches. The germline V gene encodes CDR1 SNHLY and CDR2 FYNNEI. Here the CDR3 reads CASRATGGGDEQFF. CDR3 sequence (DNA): TGTGCCAGCCGGGCTACGGGGGGGGGCGATGAGCAGTTCTTC.

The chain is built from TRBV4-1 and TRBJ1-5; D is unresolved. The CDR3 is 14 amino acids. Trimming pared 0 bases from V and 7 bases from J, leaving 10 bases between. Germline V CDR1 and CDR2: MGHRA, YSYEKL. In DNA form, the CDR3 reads TGCGCCAGCAGCCAAGACGGGGTAAGCCAGCCCCAGCATTTT. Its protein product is CASSQDGVSQPQHF.

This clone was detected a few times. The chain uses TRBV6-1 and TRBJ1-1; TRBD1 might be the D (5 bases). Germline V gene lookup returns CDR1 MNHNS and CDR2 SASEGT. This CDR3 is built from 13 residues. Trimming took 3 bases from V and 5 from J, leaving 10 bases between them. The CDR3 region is CASSDDSRTEAFF. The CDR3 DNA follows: TGTGCCAGCAGTGATGACAGTCGAACTGAAGCTTTCTTT.

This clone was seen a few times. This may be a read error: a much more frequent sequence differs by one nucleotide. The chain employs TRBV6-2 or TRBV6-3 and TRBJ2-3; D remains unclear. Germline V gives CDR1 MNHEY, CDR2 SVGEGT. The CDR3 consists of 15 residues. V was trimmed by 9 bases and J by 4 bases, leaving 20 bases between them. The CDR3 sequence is CASGQMTRVADTQYF. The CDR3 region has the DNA TGTGCCAGTGGTCAAATGACCCGGGTCGCAGATACGCAGTATTTT.

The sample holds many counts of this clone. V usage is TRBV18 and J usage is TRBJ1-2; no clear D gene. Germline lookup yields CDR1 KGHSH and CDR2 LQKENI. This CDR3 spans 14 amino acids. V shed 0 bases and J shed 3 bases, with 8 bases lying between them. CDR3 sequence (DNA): TGTGCCAGCTCACCACCTAGTTGGGACTATGGCTACACCTTC. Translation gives CASSPPSWDYGYTF.

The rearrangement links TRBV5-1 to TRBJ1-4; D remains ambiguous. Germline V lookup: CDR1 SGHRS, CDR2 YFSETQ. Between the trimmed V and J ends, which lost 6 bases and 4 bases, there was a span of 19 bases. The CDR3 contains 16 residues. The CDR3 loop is CASMRTPGQLNEKLFF. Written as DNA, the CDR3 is TGCGCCAGCATGAGGACGCCGGGTCAGCTTAATGAAAAACTGTTTTTT.

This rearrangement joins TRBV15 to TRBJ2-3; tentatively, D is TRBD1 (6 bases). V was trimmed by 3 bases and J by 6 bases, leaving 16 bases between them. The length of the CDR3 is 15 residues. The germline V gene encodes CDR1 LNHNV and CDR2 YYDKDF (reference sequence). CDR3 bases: TGTGCCACCAGCAGCCGTGACAGGTACTGGGATACGCAGTATTTT. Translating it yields CATSSRDRYWDTQYF.

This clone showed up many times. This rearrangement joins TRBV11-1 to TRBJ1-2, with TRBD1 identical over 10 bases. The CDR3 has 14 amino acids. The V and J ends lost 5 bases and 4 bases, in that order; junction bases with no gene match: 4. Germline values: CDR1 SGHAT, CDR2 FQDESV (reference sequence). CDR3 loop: CASSPGQGGYGYTF. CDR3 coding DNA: TGTGCCAGCAGCCCCGGACAGGGGGGCTATGGCTACACCTTC.

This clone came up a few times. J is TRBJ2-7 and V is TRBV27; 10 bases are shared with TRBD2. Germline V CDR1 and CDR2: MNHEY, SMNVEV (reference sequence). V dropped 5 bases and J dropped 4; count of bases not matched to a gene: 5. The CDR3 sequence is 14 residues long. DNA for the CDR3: TGTGCCAGCAGTGCACTAGCGGGACATTACGAGCAGTACTTC. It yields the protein CASSALAGHYEQYF.

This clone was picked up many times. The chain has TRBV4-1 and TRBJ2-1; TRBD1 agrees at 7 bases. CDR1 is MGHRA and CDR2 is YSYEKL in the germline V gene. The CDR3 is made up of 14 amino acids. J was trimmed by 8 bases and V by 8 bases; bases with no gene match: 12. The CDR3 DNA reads TGCGCCAGCGGATACAGGGGAAGGAGTGATGAGCAGTTCTTC. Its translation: CASGYRGRSDEQFF.

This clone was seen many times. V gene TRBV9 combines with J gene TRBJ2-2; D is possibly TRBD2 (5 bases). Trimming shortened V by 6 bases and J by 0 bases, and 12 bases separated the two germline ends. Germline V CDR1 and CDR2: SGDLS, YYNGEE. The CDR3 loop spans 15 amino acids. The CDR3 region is CASTPSRTNTGELFF. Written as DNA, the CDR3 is TGTGCCAGCACCCCTAGCCGCACGAACACCGGGGAGCTGTTTTTT.

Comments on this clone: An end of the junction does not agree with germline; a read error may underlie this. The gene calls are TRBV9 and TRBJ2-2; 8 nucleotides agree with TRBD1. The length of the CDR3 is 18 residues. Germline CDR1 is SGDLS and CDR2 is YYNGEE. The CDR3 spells CASSYRTGPRSNTRELFF. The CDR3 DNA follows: TGTGCCAGCAGCTACAGGACAGGGCCGCGATCGAACACCAGGGAGCTGTTTTTT.

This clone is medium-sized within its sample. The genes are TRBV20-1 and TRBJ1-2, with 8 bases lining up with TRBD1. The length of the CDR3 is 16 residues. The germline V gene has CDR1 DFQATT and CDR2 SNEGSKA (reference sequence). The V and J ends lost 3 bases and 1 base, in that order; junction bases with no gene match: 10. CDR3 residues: CSARQTGTGFNYGYTF. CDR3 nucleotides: TGCAGTGCTAGGCAGACCGGGACAGGTTTTAACTATGGCTACACCTTC.